The rows below give T cell receptor beta chains drawn from one sample of a study of cytomegalovirus exposure and HLA in healthy donors. Repertoires were generated with immunoSEQ multiplex PCR, while TCRdb's copy carries only in-frame clones and drops some. The sample has about 99,000 clones, roughly three quarters seen once. The specimen was PBMCs. These receptors were collected from a male donor in good health and CMV-seropositive. Both conserved end residues are part of each CDR3. Fields, in order: V gene, D gene, clone size, J gene, CDR3 protein, CDR3 DNA. A D gene is named only where the DNA matches it firmly. The size field is filled for only some rows; it gives once, few, many or a size class.

TRBV5-1	-	-	TRBJ2-2	CASSLAGTTNTGELFF	TGCGCCAGCAGCTTGGCCGGGACAACGAACACCGGGGAGCTGTTTTTT
TRBV14	-	-	TRBJ1-2	CASSQERLPVGGYTF	TGTGCCAGCAGCCAAGAGAGACTCCCTGTAGGAGGCTACACCTTC
TRBV6-5	TRBD1	-	TRBJ2-3	CASSYGEDRVDTQYF	TGTGCCAGCAGTTACGGCGAGGACAGGGTAGATACGCAGTATTTT
TRBV5-6	TRBD1	-	TRBJ2-5	CASSLGTGGETQYF	TGTGCCAGCAGCTTGGGGACAGGGGGAGAGACCCAGTACTTC
TRBV19	-	once	TRBJ1-1	CASSIPGGTEAFF	TGTGCCAGTAGTATCCCCGGGGGCACTGAAGCTTTCTTT
TRBV5-4	-	few	TRBJ1-1	CASSLGRDTEAFF	TGTGCCAGCAGCTTGGGGAGGGACACTGAAGCTTTCTTT
TRBV21-1	-	-	TRBJ1-2	CASSKFGDRDYGYTF	TGTGCCAGCAGCAAATTTGGAGACAGGGACTATGGCTACACCTTC
TRBV11-1	-	-	TRBJ2-2	CASTLAGAGWTGELFF	TGTGCCAGCACCCTGGCGGGGGCGGGTTGGACCGGGGAGCTGTTTTTT
TRBV2	-	-	TRBJ2-7	CASRWTGYEQYF	TGTGCCAGCAGGTGGACTGGCTACGAGCAGTACTTC
TRBV5-1	-	once	TRBJ2-3	CASSLDRATDTQYF	TGCGCCAGCAGCTTGGACAGAGCCACAGATACGCAGTATTTT
TRBV30	-	-	TRBJ1-5	CAWKGLPNQPQHF	TGTGCCTGGAAGGGACTTCCTAATCAGCCCCAGCATTTT
TRBV29-1	TRBD1	-	TRBJ2-4	CSVEVGTGDNIQYF	TGCAGCGTCGAGGTGGGGACAGGGGACAACATTCAGTACTTC
TRBV9	TRBD1	-	TRBJ1-4	CASNPGQGATNEKLFF	TGTGCCAGCAACCCCGGACAGGGGGCAACTAATGAAAAACTGTTTTTT